This T cell receptor (beta chain) was obtained from a study of regulatory T cells in long-lasting Graves disease. On the study more broadly: Graves' cases, newly diagnosed, had used antithyroid drugs under 3 months. Findings and caveats of the study: Thyroid tissue went unstudied; only peripheral blood was examined.

CDR3 size: 15 residues. The trim removed 6 bases at V and 6 bases at J, leaving 11 bases unmatched. In germline, CDR1 is SNHLY, CDR2 FYNNEI. Notes on this clonotype: Its specificity is not known.

Researchers made TCR beta libraries by using iRepertoire HTBI primers and running Arm-PCR on CDR3 regions. As originally analysed: Identified across the samples were 50 to 70 TRBV segments and around 14 TRBJ segments. MiXCR, run by TCRdb on the multiplex PCR reads, gives a single entry per CDR3 protein. The V and J calls here are based on TCRdb, not the publication. This sample yields around 330,000 distinct CDR3 sequences, of which 15% to 20% are seen a single time; about 40% belongs to the top ten. As for time point: newly diagnosed GD, antithyroid drugs for less than 3 months. RNA extracted from PBMCs served as the sequencing template. It was American Thyroid Association guidelines that determined Graves' disease diagnosis.

This sequence was found in a female donor with Graves disease. This specimen consisted of peripheral blood mononuclear cells (PBMCs), obtained at new diagnosis, from a patient treated with antithyroid drugs. This chain links TRBV2 with TRBJ2-1; 7 nucleotides agree with TRBD2. CDR3 sequence reads: CASSWSAGVLNEQFF. CDR3 DNA: TGTGCCAGCAGCTGGTCGGCGGGAGTGCTCAATGAGCAGTTCTTC.